Below, 6 T cell receptor beta chains from the same sample are listed, as sequenced in a study of shared clonotypes between healthy human individuals. TCRdb's table, derived via immunoSEQ multiplex PCR, lists solely in-frame clones and lacks some. The profile shows about 2.4 million clones, roughly 93% of them singletons. Material: naive CD4+ T cells from PBMCs. Indicated subset: CD45RA+ positively selected. These receptors were obtained from a man younger than 35 in good health. Some clones in this sample may be carry-over from other donors' samples.

The chain employs TRBV7-9 and TRBJ2-5, with D perhaps TRBD1 (6 bases). From germline, CDR1 is SEHNR and CDR2 FQNEAQ (reference sequence). V was pared by 5 bases and J by 1 base, with 11 bases between. CDR3 length: 14 residues. The CDR3: CASSTGTFQETQYF. As DNA, the CDR3 is TGTGCCAGCAGCACTGGGACATTCCAAGAGACCCAGTACTTC.

V gene TRBV29-1 combines with J gene TRBJ1-2; weak D call: TRBD1 (5 bases). Germline CDR1 reads SQVTM; CDR2 reads ANQGSEA. The CDR3 length is 13 residues. Trimming pared 7 bases from V and 4 bases from J, leaving 16 bases between. CDR3 DNA: TGCAGCGCTGACGCGCAGGGTAGCTATGGCTACACCTTC. Translation: CSADAQGSYGYTF.

The CDR3 reads CASIGGTYEQYF. CDR3 DNA: TGTGCCAGCATTGGGGGTACCTACGAGCAGTACTTC. This sequence joins TRBV6-1 and TRBJ2-7, with D possibly being TRBD1 or TRBD2 (5 bases each). The CDR3 totals 12 residues. Trimming took 7 bases from V and 2 from J, leaving 9 bases between them. Germline-derived CDR1 and CDR2 are MNHNS and SASEGT.

This clone was counted a few times. J is TRBJ1-1 and V is TRBV28; 9 nucleotides align to TRBD1. Losses at the gene ends were 8 bases for V and 8 bases for J; bases not matched to a gene: 12. Germline CDR1 and CDR2: MDHEN and SYDVKM. CDR3 length equals 14 residues. The DNA for the CDR3 is TGTGCCAGCGGAACGCCGGGACAGGGTTCCGAAGCTTTCTTT. This encodes CASGTPGQGSEAFF. Full variable domain (outside the CDR3, taken from reference TRBV28 and TRBJ1-1): DVKVTQSSRYLVKRTGEKVFLECVQDMDHENMFWYRQDPGLGLRLIYFSYDVKMKEKGDIPEGYSVSREKKERFSLILESASTNQTSMYLCASGTPGQGSEAFFGQGTRLTVV.

The chain recombines TRBV7-5 with TRBJ2-3; the table names TRBD2, a call not compared with the DNA. TRBV7-5 is a known pseudogene. The CDR3 extends over 18 amino acids. The CDR3 DNA reads TGTGTCAGAAGCTTAAGCCCCCCGAGGGGGGGCGAGGCAGATACGCAGTATTTT. Residues: CVRSLSPPRGGEADTQYF.

This rearrangement joins TRBV7-9 to TRBJ1-2; D remains unclear. The CDR3 is made up of 14 amino acids. Trimming removed 4 bases from V and 3 bases from J, with 12 bases in between. Germline V gene data show CDR1 as SEHNR and CDR2 as FQNEAQ (reference sequence). The CDR3 loop reads CASSSPNSYYGYTF. The CDR3 region has the DNA TGTGCCAGCAGCTCCCCCAACAGCTACTATGGCTACACCTTC.